This T cell receptor (beta chain) is drawn from a study of untreated major depressive disorder. Generated by immunoSEQ multiplex PCR, the TCRdb table keeps only in-frame clones and is missing some. The sample holds about 22,000 clones, around nine tenths seen once. Magnetic negative selection enriched CD4+ T cells from thawed PBMCs. J was trimmed by 0 bases and V by 4 bases; bases with no gene match: 4. Per germline, CDR1 SQVTM and CDR2 ANQGSEA. There are 15 residues in the CDR3. The sample consisted of CD4+ T cells from PBMCs. The source is a woman in her thirties or forties in good health. The chain has TRBV29-1 and TRBJ2-4, with 9 nucleotides matching TRBD2. CDR3 nucleotide sequence: TGCAGCGTTGGGGGAGCGGGAGGAGCCAAAAACATTCAGTACTTC. It is translated as CSVGGAGGAKNIQYF.